A single sample gave rise to the 31 T cell receptor beta chains below, sequenced in a study of T cell responses to AZD1222 COVID-19 vaccine. Data came from immunoSEQ multiplex PCR; TCRdb stores just in-frame clones and leaves some out. The sample yields 100,000 to 150,000 clones, about 90% seen once. The sequences come from peripheral blood, collected on day 0 of MenACWY control vaccination. The receptors derive from an adult in good health.

The table lists this clone with a few counts. At one end the junction does not follow the germline gene, possibly because of a read error. The V and J genes are TRBV9 and TRBJ2-7; 7 bases map to TRBD2. Germline V gene lookup returns CDR1 SGDLS and CDR2 YYNGEE. The CDR3 contains 15 residues. CDR3 sequence: CASSPGGIVSDEQYF. The CDR3 region has the DNA TGTGCCAGCAGCCCCGGGGGGATCGTCTCCGACGAGCAGTACTTC.

The V gene is TRBV9, the J gene TRBJ2-5; 7 positions match TRBD1. Germline V gene sequence: CDR1 SGDLS, CDR2 YYNGEE. J was trimmed by 3 bases and V by 4 bases; bases with no gene match: 6. The CDR3 contains 14 residues. The CDR3 is CASSQGTVKETQYF. CDR3 DNA: TGTGCCAGCAGCCAAGGGACAGTAAAAGAGACCCAGTACTTC.

The V gene is TRBV21-1, the J gene TRBJ2-6; the D call in the table, TRBD1, was not verified against the DNA. TRBV21-1 is a known pseudogene. This CDR3 contains 21 residues. The CDR3 is CASSKSLRFGTPLLGANVLTF. CDR3 bases: TGTGCCAGCAGCAAAAGTCTAAGATTTGGGACACCTCTTCTAGGGGCCAACGTCCTGACTTTC.

The genes are TRBV9 and TRBJ1-2; D not certain. The CDR3 loop spans 14 amino acids. V shed 0 bases and J shed 1 base, with 7 bases lying between them. Germline assignment: CDR1 SGDLS and CDR2 YYNGEE. The CDR3 loop is CASSVDPDNYGYTF. The CDR3 bases are TGTGCCAGCAGCGTAGATCCGGATAACTATGGCTACACCTTC.

The rearrangement uses TRBV7-8 and TRBJ1-1; TRBD1 might be the D (6 bases). This CDR3 contains 16 residues. From germline, CDR1 is SGHVS and CDR2 FQNEAQ. V gave up 2 bases and J gave up 0 bases, with 13 bases separating them. The CDR3: CASSLNQAGVNTEAFF. CDR3 nucleotide sequence: TGTGCCAGCAGCTTAAATCAAGCAGGGGTGAACACTGAAGCTTTCTTT.

Turning to this clone: Germline is not matched at one junction end, which may reflect a read error. CDR3 in DNA: TGTGCCAGCAGCGAAGGGATCCCCAAGACTGAAGCTTTCTTT. Translating gives CASSEGIPKTEAFF. V is TRBV6-1 and J is TRBJ1-1, with D hard to call. Germline loops: CDR1 MNHNS, CDR2 SASEGT. The CDR3 consists of 14 residues.

This chain uses TRBV4-2 with TRBJ2-7; 11 bases map to TRBD2. V was clipped by 4 bases and J by 2 bases; unmatched bases: 4. This CDR3 is 15 amino acids long. The germline V gene has CDR1 LGHNA and CDR2 YNFKEQ. This CDR3 reads CASSLGTSGTYEQYF. DNA for the CDR3: TGTGCCAGCAGCCTCGGGACTAGCGGTACCTACGAGCAGTACTTC.

The chain has TRBV10-3 and TRBJ2-1, with a tentative D call TRBD2 (6 bases). The germline gives CDR1 ENHRY, CDR2 SYGVKD. Trimming shortened V by 11 bases and J by 6 bases, and 20 bases separated the two germline ends. This CDR3 region has 14 residues. The CDR3 region is CASGLSPTPNEQFF. The CDR3 DNA sequence: TGTGCCTCGGGACTGTCCCCTACGCCCAATGAGCAGTTCTTC.

The chain couples TRBV14 to TRBJ2-5, with a weak D call TRBD2 (5 bases). The germline gives CDR1 SGHDN, CDR2 FVKESK. This CDR3 is 16 amino acids long. Trimming took 4 bases from V and 1 from J, leaving 16 bases between them. The CDR3 protein is CASSPGVRSTQETQYF. The CDR3 nucleotides are TGTGCCAGCAGCCCCGGGGTCCGGTCAACCCAAGAGACCCAGTACTTC.

This chain joins TRBV4-1 and TRBJ2-2; no reliable D call. Germline V gene data show CDR1 as MGHRA and CDR2 as YSYEKL. This CDR3 contains 15 residues. Trimming took 1 base from V and 6 from J, leaving 12 bases between them. The CDR3 sequence is CASSQVLRPAGELFF. The CDR3 coding sequence is TGCGCCAGCAGCCAAGTTCTGCGGCCCGCCGGGGAGCTGTTTTTT.

This clone was recorded a few times. The V call is TRBV20-1, the J call TRBJ1-2; the match to TRBD1 covers 11 bases. CDR3 length: 11 amino acids. Looked up from germline, CDR1 is DFQATT and CDR2 is SNEGSKA (reference sequence). Unmatched junction bases numbered 1, after V lost 5 bases and J lost 8 bases. CDR3 sequence reads: CSARTGGGYTF. The CDR3 bases are TGCAGTGCTCGGACAGGGGGCGGCTACACCTTC.

This rearrangement joins TRBV28 to TRBJ2-1, with D tentatively TRBD1 (5 bases). V shed 6 bases and J shed 0 bases, with 18 bases lying between them. CDR1 MDHEN and CDR2 SYDVKM come from the germline V gene. This CDR3 comprises 17 residues. CDR3: CASSYNRYGFSYNEQFF. Here the CDR3 DNA reads TGTGCCAGCAGCTATAACAGGTACGGTTTCTCCTACAATGAGCAGTTCTTC.

CDR3 region: CASSPRLANNEQFF. CDR3 in DNA: TGTGCCAGCAGCCCCAGACTAGCAAATAATGAGCAGTTCTTC. The V call is TRBV14, the J call TRBJ2-1; TRBD2 matches 7 bases. CDR1 and CDR2 (germline): SGHDN, FVKESK. This CDR3 region has 14 residues. Trimming at V came to 4 bases and at J to 7 bases, leaving 7 bases not matched to a gene.

The gene calls are TRBV5-1 and TRBJ1-4; D ambiguous. V was pared by 4 bases and J by 10 bases, with 14 bases between. The length of the CDR3 is 13 residues. Germline values: CDR1 SGHRS, CDR2 YFSETQ. CDR3 sequence (DNA): TGCGCCAGCAGCGGCGGCGAAACGGGAAAACTGTTTTTT. This translates into CASSGGETGKLFF.

This sequence joins TRBV3-1 (or the pseudogene TRBV3-2) and TRBJ2-5, with a tentative D call TRBD1 (5 bases). The CDR3 runs to 13 residues. V lost 4 bases to trimming and J lost 7 bases, with 13 bases between them. Looked up from germline, CDR1 is LGHDT and CDR2 is YNNKEL (reference sequence). The CDR3 sequence is CASSRGGRVTQYF. The DNA for the CDR3 is TGTGCCAGCAGCCGCGGCGGCAGGGTGACCCAGTACTTC.

The chain recombines TRBV29-1 with TRBJ2-5, with 8 bases matching TRBD2. The CDR3 is made up of 14 amino acids. The germline V gene encodes CDR1 SQVTM and CDR2 ANQGSEA. V trimming: 6 bases; J trimming: 0 bases; junction bases outside the gene matches: 6. The chain's CDR3 is CSVGSGAYQETQYF. The CDR3 coding sequence is TGCAGCGTGGGTAGCGGGGCGTACCAAGAGACCCAGTACTTC.

This chain connects TRBV4-1 to TRBJ1-5; TRBD1 might be the D (5 bases). This CDR3 comprises 14 residues. V was cut by 1 base and J by 5 bases, with 9 bases left in between. In germline, CDR1 is MGHRA, CDR2 YSYEKL. CDR3 protein: CASSQVGGDQPQHF. The CDR3 DNA reads as TGCGCCAGCAGCCAAGTCGGGGGAGATCAGCCCCAGCATTTT.

The chain recombines TRBV5-6 with TRBJ1-2; no clear D. This CDR3 has 12 amino acids. Germline values: CDR1 SGHDT, CDR2 YYEEEE. V lost 1 base, J lost 9 bases, and 10 bases lay in between. The CDR3 DNA reads TGTGCCAGCAGCTTGCAGGTCGGGAGCTACACCTTC. This gives the protein CASSLQVGSYTF.

The chain couples TRBV6-5 to TRBJ1-4; no clear D. This CDR3 spans 13 amino acids. Per the germline V gene, CDR1 is MNHEY and CDR2 is SVGAGI. V dropped 4 bases and J dropped 4 bases, with 7 bases sitting between them. The CDR3 nucleotides are TGTGCCAGCAGTTCTCAGGATAATGAAAAACTGTTTTTT. It is translated as CASSSQDNEKLFF.

V usage is TRBV7-9 and J usage is TRBJ2-1, with TRBD2 matching 7 bases. Trimming cost V 5 bases and J 7 bases; bases outside gene matches: 11. Looked up from germline, CDR1 is SEHNR and CDR2 is FQNEAQ (reference sequence). The CDR3 loop spans 15 amino acids. The CDR3 coding sequence is TGTGCCAGCAGCCCCCCCGGGCTAGCGGAGAATGAGCAGTTCTTC. It yields the protein CASSPPGLAENEQFF. Together with reference TRBV7-9 and TRBJ2-1, the CDR3 gives the full variable domain: DTGVSQNPRHKITKRGQNVTFRCDPISEHNRLYWYRQTLGQGPEFLTYFQNEAQLEKSRLLSDRFSAERPKGSFSTLEIQRTEQGDSAMYLCASSPPGLAENEQFFGPGTRLTVL.

The CDR3 is CASGSSLNTEAFF. The CDR3 DNA follows: TGTGCTAGTGGTTCCAGCCTGAACACTGAAGCTTTCTTT. The rearrangement links TRBV12-5 to TRBJ1-1; D gene unclear. Germline V gene lookup returns CDR1 LGHNT and CDR2 FRNRAP. Trimming cost V 4 bases and J 0 bases, with 6 bases left between them. This CDR3 contains 13 residues.

The V call is TRBV6-5, the J call TRBJ1-1; D remains unclear. This CDR3 contains 13 residues. Trimming removed 7 bases at V and 4 bases at J, with 13 bases between. Germline V lookup: CDR1 MNHEY, CDR2 SVGAGI. CDR3 DNA: TGTGCCAGCAAGGTGTGGGATACCACTGAAGCTTTCTTT. It codes for CASKVWDTTEAFF.

The CDR3 loop is CASAADRLTDTQYF. CDR3 in DNA: TGTGCCAGCGCTGCGGACAGACTCACAGATACGCAGTATTTT. The V gene is TRBV2, the J gene TRBJ2-3; TRBD1 might be the D (6 bases). Germline CDR1 SNHLY, CDR2 FYNNEI. The CDR3 length is 14 residues. V was clipped by 8 bases and J by 2 bases, with 14 bases between them.

This chain joins TRBV5-1 and TRBJ2-7, with 8 bases matching TRBD2. Germline V gene lookup returns CDR1 SGHRS and CDR2 YFSETQ. The CDR3 has 16 residues. The V gene end was trimmed by 0 bases and the J gene end by 2 bases; junction bases not matched to a gene: 7. Here the CDR3 reads CASSLASGLATYEQYF. DNA for the CDR3: TGCGCCAGCAGCTTGGCCTCAGGACTAGCAACCTACGAGCAGTACTTC.

This chain uses TRBV10-3 with TRBJ2-7; tentatively, D is TRBD1 or TRBD2 (5 bases each). Trimming stripped 6 bases from V and 3 bases from J, with 15 bases between. Germline values: CDR1 ENHRY, CDR2 SYGVKD. The CDR3 runs 14 residues. This CDR3 is CAIRGDPSGYEQYF. The CDR3 nucleotides are TGTGCCATCAGGGGGGACCCGTCGGGCTACGAGCAGTACTTC.

The chain employs TRBV27 and TRBJ2-2; D is unresolved. The CDR3 has 15 residues. CDR1 is MNHEY and CDR2 is SMNVEV in the germline V gene (reference sequence). Trimming left V 1 base short and J 4 bases short, with 10 bases between. CDR3 amino acids: CASSLLQGLTGELFF. In DNA form, the CDR3 reads TGTGCCAGCAGTTTATTACAAGGCCTCACCGGGGAGCTGTTTTTT.

This chain joins TRBV7-2 and TRBJ1-5; 7 bases align to TRBD1. The CDR3 sequence is 17 residues long. Germline V CDR1 and CDR2: SGHTA, FQGNSA. J was trimmed by 2 bases and V by 4 bases; bases with no gene match: 11. The CDR3 protein is CASSSAQGDLGNQPQHF. The CDR3 bases are TGTGCCAGCAGCTCTGCCCAGGGGGACTTGGGCAATCAGCCCCAGCATTTT.

Written as DNA, the CDR3 is TGCGCCAGCCCAGGCGGGAGGGCTAGGAGGGGTGTTCGGGATACGCAGTATTTT. This codes for CASPGGRARRGVRDTQYF. This chain uses TRBV10-1 with TRBJ2-3, with 9 bases that match TRBD2. The germline gives CDR1 WNHNN, CDR2 SYGVQD (reference sequence). The CDR3 is 18 residues long. The junction had 21 bases not matched to a gene; V was cut back by 8 bases and J by 6 bases.

This clone was recorded once. The gene calls are TRBV7-3 and TRBJ2-7, with TRBD2 identical over 7 bases. Germline trimming cut 5 bases from V and 8 bases from J; bases unmatched to any gene: 9. From germline, CDR1 is SGHTA and CDR2 FQGTGA. This CDR3 region has 13 residues. The CDR3 loop reads CASSRGRAQKQYF. The DNA for the CDR3 is TGTGCCAGCAGCCGTGGGAGGGCCCAAAAGCAGTACTTC.

In this sample, this clone turned up once. V and J are TRBV6-5 and TRBJ1-1, with D possibly matching TRBD1 (6 bases). The CDR3 consists of 15 residues. Germline CDR1 is MNHEY and CDR2 is SVGAGI. V was shortened by 7 bases and J by 1 base, with 16 bases between the two germline ends. This CDR3 is CASTRPGASNTEAFF. CDR3 DNA sequence: TGTGCCAGCACTCGCCCAGGGGCCTCGAACACTGAAGCTTTCTTT.

The chain uses TRBV11-2 and TRBJ1-2, with D unclear. This CDR3 contains 14 residues. V was clipped by 1 base and J by 7 bases, with 13 bases between them. Germline V gives CDR1 SGHAT, CDR2 FQNNGV. The CDR3 coding sequence is TGTGCCAGCAGCTTAGGTCGGGCGAAGGCTGGCTACACCTTC. Protein sequence: CASSLGRAKAGYTF.